The 11 T cell receptor beta chains below come from one sample, sequenced in a study of cytomegalovirus exposure and HLA in healthy donors. The PCR employed 60 Vbeta primers together with 13 Jbeta primers. Sequenced by immunoSEQ multiplex PCR; TCRdb stores in-frame clones only, minus some. The repertoire holds some 110,000 clones, over 8% seen once, with about 3% in the top ten. The material sequenced was PBMCs. These receptor sequences come from a man aged 25 to 40 in good health and CMV-seronegative.

This clone was recorded a few times. The J gene is TRBJ2-7, the V gene TRBV30; 7 bases line up with TRBD1. The germline CDR1 and CDR2 sequences are GTSNPN and SVGIG (reference sequence). The CDR3 spans 14 residues. V gave up 0 bases and J gave up 4 bases; unmatched junction bases: 6. CDR3 bases: TGTGCCTGGAGTGTGAGAGGGGGCTGGTACGAGCAGTACTTC. Amino acids: CAWSVRGGWYEQYF.

This clone occurred a few times. The chain combines TRBV19 with TRBJ1-5; 9 positions agree with TRBD1. Unmatched junction bases numbered 7, after V lost 6 bases and J lost 7 bases. Germline CDR1 and CDR2: LNHDA and SQIVND (reference sequence). The CDR3 extends over 14 amino acids. The CDR3 DNA reads TGTGCCAGTAGGTCACAGGGGGCAGGGCAGCCCCAGCATTTT. Translation gives CASRSQGAGQPQHF.

The chain employs TRBV19 and TRBJ2-5; no clear D. Gene TRBJ2-7 matches the end of the DNA better, so the J call may be wrong. Germline V gene sequence: CDR1 LNHDA, CDR2 SQIVND (reference sequence). The CDR3 runs to 13 residues. CDR3 nucleotide sequence: TGTGCCAGTAGTAGCGCCGACTCCTACGAGCAGTACTTC. Translation gives CASSSADSYEQYF.

This clone was counted a few times. This chain joins TRBV18 and TRBJ2-7; a possible D gene is TRBD1 (6 bases). Per the germline V gene, CDR1 is KGHSH and CDR2 is LQKENI. CDR3 size: 17 residues. V lost 4 bases and J lost 0, with 19 bases in between. The CDR3 DNA sequence: TGTGCCAGCTCACTGCTTTCCTTCGGACAGAGCTCCTACGAGCAGTACTTC. This translates into CASSLLSFGQSSYEQYF.

The gene calls are TRBV5-1 and TRBJ2-7; 8 bases line up with TRBD1. Germline V gene lookup returns CDR1 SGHRS and CDR2 YFSETQ. The trim removed 4 bases at V and 7 bases at J, leaving 7 bases unmatched. The CDR3 consists of 13 residues. This CDR3 is CASSPTGAEEQYF. The CDR3 DNA is TGCGCCAGCAGCCCGACAGGGGCGGAAGAGCAGTACTTC.

The chain combines TRBV6-6 with TRBJ1-5, with D possibly TRBD1 on 5 matching bases. The CDR3 is 14 amino acids. V lost 4 bases and J 3 bases, leaving 10 bases between the germline ends. Germline values: CDR1 MNHNY, CDR2 SVGAGI (reference sequence). The CDR3 region is CASSSGGNNQPQHF. In DNA form, the CDR3 reads TGTGCCAGCAGTTCTGGGGGGAACAATCAGCCCCAGCATTTT.

The genes are TRBV4-2 and TRBJ2-7; D gene uncertain. The CDR3 is 15 residues long. The V end was cut by 2 bases, the J end by 1 base, with 12 bases between. Germline values: CDR1 LGHNA, CDR2 YNFKEQ. CDR3 nucleotide sequence: TGTGCCAGCAGCCAATGGGCGCAGAATTCCTACGAGCAGTACTTC. Residues: CASSQWAQNSYEQYF.

The CDR3 DNA is TGTGCCAGCAGTTTATCTTACCGGGACAGGGTCACTGAAGCTTTCTTT. Its protein is CASSLSYRDRVTEAFF. The chain has TRBV27 and TRBJ1-1; the match to TRBD1 covers 9 bases. The germline V gene encodes CDR1 MNHEY and CDR2 SMNVEV (reference sequence). Trimming at V came to 0 bases and at J to 4 bases, leaving 6 bases not matched to a gene. The length of the CDR3 is 16 residues.

The J gene is TRBJ1-4, the V gene TRBV28; 10 positions match TRBD1. Germline assignment: CDR1 MDHEN and CDR2 SYDVKM. The CDR3 contains 14 residues. The V and J ends lost 10 bases and 8 bases, in that order; junction bases with no gene match: 10. The CDR3 nucleotides read TGTGCCATCTCCGGGACAGGGGTAAGGGAAAAACTGTTTTTT. It translates to CAISGTGVREKLFF.

In its sample, this clone was seen a few times. The chain joins TRBV5-6 to TRBJ1-6; maybe TRBD1 (5 bases). From germline, CDR1 is SGHDT and CDR2 YYEEEE. The CDR3 runs to 13 residues. With 5 bases removed from V and 7 bases from J, the gap between germline ends came to 10 bases. CDR3: CASRARENSPLHF. The CDR3 nucleotides are TGTGCCAGCAGGGCCAGGGAAAATTCACCCCTCCACTTT.

V usage is TRBV4-1 and J usage is TRBJ1-2, with D tentatively TRBD1 (5 bases). The CDR3 runs to 15 residues. V was trimmed by 6 bases and J by 2 bases, leaving 16 bases between them. Germline V lookup: CDR1 MGHRA, CDR2 YSYEKL. In nucleotides, the CDR3 is TGCGCCAGCAGTTTTCTAAAGGGGCGGAACTATGGCTACACCTTC. It is translated as CASSFLKGRNYGYTF.